This T cell receptor (beta chain) was found in a study of shared clonotypes between healthy human individuals. Study outcomes and limitations: Rarefaction revealed incomplete sorted-subset sequencing despite large depth.

Trimming took off 3 bases at V and 4 bases at J, with 10 bases between the two ends. This CDR3 region has 14 residues. CDR1 is KGHSH and CDR2 is LQKENI in the germline V gene. Nashville, Tennessee was home to all donors, who were Caucasian adults. This clone was counted at least ten times. Its target is unknown. Some 32,000 T cell genomes, or 200 ng DNA, went into the sorted-subset replicate PCRs. In the original workflow: In the immunoSEQ data, sequences were junction-only and lacked quality scores, so filtering differed. This table comes from immunoSEQ multiplex PCR, and its TCRdb copy is limited to in-frame clones, with some not included. Clone size and the V and J calls come from that table; the DNA yielded D and trimming. Here the sample spans about 700,000 clones, around two thirds being singletons.

This chain connects TRBV18 to TRBJ1-5; weak D call: TRBD1 (5 bases). Specimen: memory CD4+ T cells sorted from blood. As for subset: CD45RA-negative fraction. This TCR was recovered from a woman aged 25 to 45 in good health. In nucleotides, the CDR3 is TGTGCCAGCTCACCCTACAAGGGGAATCAGCCCCAGCATTTT. This encodes CASSPYKGNQPQHF. Filled out from reference TRBV18 and TRBJ1-5, the complete variable domain reads NAGVMQNPRHLVRRRGQEARLRCSPMKGHSHVYWYRQLPEEGLKFMVYLQKENIIDESGMPKERFSAEFPKEGPSILRIQQVVRGDSAAYFCASSPYKGNQPQHFGDGTRLSIL.